The rows below give T cell receptor beta chains drawn from one sample of a study of blood T cells in healthy people across ages. TCRdb reprocessed the 5' RACE reads with MiXCR, giving one entry per CDR3 protein. In the table there are over 1,500,000 distinct CDR3 sequences, 35% to 50% of which are singletons. The sample consisted of blood. Source of these receptors: a human donor in good health. Each CDR3 is given with its conserved first and last residue. Each record gives: J gene, V gene, D gene, clone size, CDR3 DNA, CDR3 protein. A D gene is named only where the DNA matches it firmly. Where a row states a size, it is once, few, many or the class of an expanded clone; other rows omit it.

j_call: TRBJ1-2
v_call: TRBV12-3/TRBV12-4
d_call: TRBD1
clone_size: many
cdr3_nt: TGTGCCACCGGGACAGACTATGGCTACACCTTC
cdr3_aa: CATGTDYGYTF

j_call: TRBJ2-1
v_call: TRBV11-3
d_call: TRBD2
clone_size: many
cdr3_nt: TGTGCCAGCAGCTTAGCCCCGTCTAGCGGATCCTACAATGAGCAGTTCTTC
cdr3_aa: CASSLAPSSGSYNEQFF

j_call: TRBJ2-1
v_call: TRBV12-3/TRBV12-4
d_call: TRBD2
clone_size: NA
cdr3_nt: TGTGCCAGCCGCTTTGCGTGGGGGGGGAGCTCCTACAATGAGCAGTTCTTC
cdr3_aa: CASRFAWGGSSYNEQFF

j_call: TRBJ2-1
v_call: TRBV18
d_call: NA
clone_size: few
cdr3_nt: TGTGCCAGCTCACCAGGGACTGAGAATGAGCAGTTCTTC
cdr3_aa: CASSPGTENEQFF

j_call: TRBJ1-1
v_call: TRBV2
d_call: NA
clone_size: NA
cdr3_nt: TGTGCCAGCAGTCAACGGCCGAACACTGAAGCTTTCTTT
cdr3_aa: CASSQRPNTEAFF

j_call: TRBJ2-1
v_call: TRBV7-9
d_call: NA
clone_size: few
cdr3_nt: TGTGCCAGCAGCCAAACTGGCGTCCCCTACAATGAGCAGTTCTTC
cdr3_aa: CASSQTGVPYNEQFF

j_call: TRBJ1-2
v_call: TRBV4-3
d_call: NA
clone_size: few
cdr3_nt: TGCGCCAGCAGCCAAGACGTACAGGCCCATGGCTACACCTTC
cdr3_aa: CASSQDVQAHGYTF

j_call: TRBJ2-1
v_call: TRBV20-1
d_call: NA
clone_size: NA
cdr3_nt: TGCAGTGCTAGCCCGATGGGGGGCAGCTCCTACAATGAGCAGTTCTTC
cdr3_aa: CSASPMGGSSYNEQFF

j_call: TRBJ2-1
v_call: TRBV12-3/TRBV12-4
d_call: TRBD2
clone_size: NA
cdr3_nt: TGTGCCAGCAGTTTAGTACCGGGACTAGCGGGGGGCATCGACAATGAGCAGTTCTTC
cdr3_aa: CASSLVPGLAGGIDNEQFF

j_call: TRBJ1-2
v_call: TRBV2
d_call: NA
clone_size: many
cdr3_nt: TGTGCCAGCAGTCCGGACAGTTTGAGTGTCTACACCTTC
cdr3_aa: CASSPDSLSVYTF

j_call: TRBJ2-5
v_call: TRBV11-2
d_call: NA
clone_size: NA
cdr3_nt: TGTGCCAGCAGCTTAGAGATTCTGGTGGAGACCCAGTACTTC
cdr3_aa: CASSLEILVETQYF

j_call: TRBJ2-4
v_call: TRBV3-1
d_call: NA
clone_size: NA
cdr3_nt: TGTGCCAGCAGCCAAGATCGGGGGGCCCTTCAGTACTTC
cdr3_aa: CASSQDRGALQYF

j_call: TRBJ2-1
v_call: TRBV4-2
d_call: NA
clone_size: NA
cdr3_nt: TGTGCCAGCAGCCAAGACCCCATAGGACAGATAATATACAATGAGCAGTTCTTC
cdr3_aa: CASSQDPIGQIIYNEQFF

j_call: TRBJ1-6
v_call: TRBV7-9
d_call: NA
clone_size: NA
cdr3_nt: TGTGCCAGCAGCTTAGTGGCGGTATCAAATTCACCCCTCCACTTT
cdr3_aa: CASSLVAVSNSPLHF